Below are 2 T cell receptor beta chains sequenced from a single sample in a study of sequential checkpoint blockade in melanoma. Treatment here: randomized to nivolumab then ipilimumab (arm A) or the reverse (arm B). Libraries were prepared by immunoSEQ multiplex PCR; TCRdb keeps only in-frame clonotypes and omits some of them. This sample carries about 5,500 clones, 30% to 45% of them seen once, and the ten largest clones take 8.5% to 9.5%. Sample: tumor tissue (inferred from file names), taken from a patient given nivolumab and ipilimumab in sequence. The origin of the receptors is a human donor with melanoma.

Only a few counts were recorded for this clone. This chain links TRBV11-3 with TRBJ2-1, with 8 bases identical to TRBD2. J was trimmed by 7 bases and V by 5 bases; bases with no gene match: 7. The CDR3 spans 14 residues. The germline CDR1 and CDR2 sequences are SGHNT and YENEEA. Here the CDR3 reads CASSPSGSWNEQFF. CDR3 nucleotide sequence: TGTGCCAGCAGCCCGAGCGGGAGTTGGAATGAGCAGTTCTTC.

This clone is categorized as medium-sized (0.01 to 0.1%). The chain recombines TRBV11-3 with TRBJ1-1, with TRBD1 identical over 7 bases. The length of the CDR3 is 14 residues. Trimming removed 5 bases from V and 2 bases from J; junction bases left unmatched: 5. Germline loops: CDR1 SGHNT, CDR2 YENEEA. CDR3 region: CASSTRGGNTEAFF. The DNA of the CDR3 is TGTGCCAGCAGCACTCGAGGGGGCAACACTGAAGCTTTCTTT.